This entry lists 20 T cell receptor beta chains sequenced from one sample in a study of blood T cell repertoires in COVID-19 (dated by TCRdb to between 2020 and 2021). The method was the immunoSEQ multiplex PCR assay. TCRdb limited this immuneACCESS table to in-frame rearrangements with V and J called. A share of clones is missing; checked studies link under half to unresolved V genes, and the rest is unexplained. Present in this sample are about 290,000 clones, approximately 91% of which were seen just once. The biggest ten clones account for 1.7% of the sample. What was sequenced was PBMCs or T cells enriched from blood (not recorded which). All receptors derive from a middle-aged woman who had recovered from COVID-19.

J is TRBJ1-4 and V is TRBV25-1; maybe TRBD1 (5 bases). Germline lookup yields CDR1 MGHDK and CDR2 SYGVNS. The V end lost 4 bases, the J end lost 7 bases, and 13 bases lay between the germline ends. This CDR3 is built from 14 residues. The CDR3: CASSVPGLSEKLFF. CDR3 DNA: TGTGCCAGCAGTGTCCCGGGACTAAGTGAAAAACTGTTTTTT.

This clone occurred once. This chain connects TRBV7-2 to TRBJ2-7; 7 bases agree with TRBD2. This CDR3 is built from 13 residues. Trimming took 4 bases from V and 6 from J; bases not matched to a gene: 6. Germline V gene lookup returns CDR1 SGHTA and CDR2 FQGNSA. CDR3 protein: CASSWGGSPEQYF. CDR3 nucleotide sequence: TGTGCCAGCAGCTGGGGCGGGAGTCCCGAGCAGTACTTC. The variable domain in full, completed from reference TRBV7-2 and TRBJ2-7, reads GAGVSQSPSNKVTEKGKDVELRCDPISGHTALYWYRQSLGQGLEFLIYFQGNSAPDKSGLPSDRFSAERTGGSVSTLTIQRTQQEDSAVYLCASSWGGSPEQYFGPGTRLTVT.

The chain recombines TRBV5-6 with TRBJ2-7; possible D gene TRBD2, 5 bases. V dropped 7 bases and J dropped 2 bases, with 19 bases sitting between them. Looked up from germline, CDR1 is SGHDT and CDR2 is YYEEEE. The CDR3 contains 15 residues. The DNA for the CDR3 is TGTGCCAGCGCACCACGGGGAGCCCGTCCCTACGAGCAGTACTTC. It translates to CASAPRGARPYEQYF.

On this clone itself: At one boundary the junction diverges from the germline segment, which might be a read error. The gene calls are TRBV10-3 and TRBJ1-1; 7 positions agree with TRBD1. The CDR3 sequence is 14 residues long. From germline, CDR1 is ENHRY and CDR2 SYGVKD. CDR3 in DNA: TGTGCCATCAGGGGCACAGGGGTGAATACTGAAGCTTTCTTT. Protein product: CAIRGTGVNTEAFF.

The rearrangement links TRBV7-8 to TRBJ1-4; D perhaps matches TRBD1 (6 bases). The V end was cut by 5 bases, the J end by 4 bases, with 14 bases between. The CDR3 has 15 residues. Per germline, CDR1 SGHVS and CDR2 FQNEAQ. CDR3 nucleotide sequence: TGTGCCAGCAGCCGCCAGACAGGCCGTAATGAAAAACTGTTTTTT. It specifies CASSRQTGRNEKLFF.

This clone occurred once. The rearrangement links TRBV2 to TRBJ1-1, with 10 bases matching TRBD1. Trimming removed 5 bases from V and 5 bases from J; junction bases left unmatched: 5. The CDR3 totals 14 residues. Germline V gene lookup returns CDR1 SNHLY and CDR2 FYNNEI. The CDR3 bases are TGTGCCAGCAGTACCGGGACAGGGGTTACTGAAGCTTTCTTT. The encoded protein is CASSTGTGVTEAFF.

V and J are TRBV27 and TRBJ1-1; D is perhaps TRBD1 (6 bases). The CDR3 totals 19 residues. V was clipped by 5 bases and J by 2 bases, with 27 bases between them. CDR1 MNHEY and CDR2 SMNVEV come from the germline V gene (reference sequence). For the CDR3, the DNA is TGTGCCAGCAGTAAAAGGGTCCTTACGACAGGAGTGGACAACACTGAAGCTTTCTTT. Translating it yields CASSKRVLTTGVDNTEAFF.

The chain couples TRBV7-9 to TRBJ2-6; D perhaps matches TRBD1 (6 bases). This CDR3 is built from 15 residues. Between the trimmed V and J ends, which lost 5 bases and 2 bases, there was a span of 10 bases. Per germline, CDR1 SEHNR and CDR2 FQNEAQ (reference sequence). The chain's CDR3 is CASSPTGTGANVLTF. CDR3 nucleotide sequence: TGTGCCAGCAGCCCAACAGGGACTGGGGCCAACGTCCTGACTTTC.

This rearrangement joins TRBV2 to TRBJ2-3; 11 bases match TRBD1. Per germline, CDR1 SNHLY and CDR2 FYNNEI. CDR3 length: 16 amino acids. With V trimmed by 11 bases and J by 6 bases, 16 bases remained unmatched. The CDR3 DNA sequence: TGTGCCGCTAGCCTGGGACAGGGGGGAAGAAGTGATACGCAGTATTTT. Protein sequence: CAASLGQGGRSDTQYF. Drawing the rest from reference TRBV2 and TRBJ2-3, the complete variable domain is EPEVTQTPSHQVTQMGQEVILRCVPISNHLYFYWYRQILGQKVEFLVSFYNNEISEKSEIFDDQFSVERPDGSNFTLKIRSTKLEDSAMYFCAASLGQGGRSDTQYFGPGTRLTVL.

This clone was seen only once. The V and J genes are TRBV11-2 and TRBJ1-2; the match to TRBD1 covers 9 bases. The trim removed 4 bases at V and 8 bases at J, leaving 8 bases unmatched. Germline loops: CDR1 SGHAT, CDR2 FQNNGV. CDR3 length: 14 amino acids. As DNA, the CDR3 is TGTGCCAGCAGCTCAACCGGGACAGGGATCGGCTACACCTTC. It encodes CASSSTGTGIGYTF.

The chain links TRBV19 to TRBJ2-3; TRBD2 matches at 7 bases. CDR1 is LNHDA, CDR2 SQIVND, per germline (reference sequence). This CDR3 spans 17 amino acids. Unmatched junction bases numbered 9, after V lost 1 base and J lost 2 bases. Here the CDR3 DNA reads TGTGCCAGTAGTATAGGTGAGGGAGGGAAGATCACAGATACGCAGTATTTT. Translation: CASSIGEGGKITDTQYF.

J is TRBJ2-3 and V is TRBV9; D gene ambiguous. The CDR3 consists of 12 residues. Germline V gene lookup returns CDR1 SGDLS and CDR2 YYNGEE. V lost 0 bases and J lost 5, with 4 bases in between. Here the CDR3 reads CASSVEQDTQYF. The CDR3 nucleotides read TGTGCCAGCAGCGTAGAACAAGATACGCAGTATTTT.

The chain recombines TRBV5-6 with TRBJ2-7; D may be TRBD1 (6 bases). V was shortened by 4 bases and J by 2 bases, with 7 bases between the two germline ends. There are 12 residues in the CDR3. Germline V lookup: CDR1 SGHDT, CDR2 YYEEEE. CDR3 nucleotide sequence: TGTGCCAGCAGCGGGGACACCTACGAGCAGTACTTC. Amino acid sequence: CASSGDTYEQYF.

This clone was recorded once. The chain joins TRBV20-1 to TRBJ1-2; D remains unclear. The CDR3 is made up of 10 amino acids. V lost 5 bases, J lost 4 bases, and 5 bases lay in between. Looked up from germline, CDR1 is DFQATT and CDR2 is SNEGSKA (reference sequence). The CDR3, as DNA: TGCAGTGCTCCGGGCTATGGCTACACCTTC. It specifies CSAPGYGYTF.

The chain employs TRBV23-1 and TRBJ1-2; D is undetermined. TRBV23-1 is recorded as an ORF, its role being uncertain. CDR3 length equals 17 residues. V was cut by 4 bases and J by 7 bases, with 25 bases left in between. CDR3 sequence: CASSLLGRLCGLGGYTF. Written as DNA, the CDR3 is TGCGCCAGCAGTCTCCTAGGACGGCTGTGTGGACTCGGTGGCTACACCTTC.

V gene TRBV5-5 combines with J gene TRBJ1-5, with TRBD1 identical over 8 bases. Germline CDR1 and CDR2: SGHKS and YYEKEE (reference sequence). V shed 2 bases and J 7 bases; nucleotides not matched to a gene: 11. The CDR3 sequence is 16 residues long. For the CDR3, the DNA is TGTGCCAGCAGCTTTTCTAGTGGGCAGGGGGCCCAGCCCCAGCATTTT. Its translation: CASSFSSGQGAQPQHF.

V gene TRBV5-1 combines with J gene TRBJ2-1; D is possibly TRBD1 (7 bases). V was shortened by 3 bases and J by 10 bases, with 11 bases between the two germline ends. Germline V gives CDR1 SGHRS, CDR2 YFSETQ. The CDR3 length is 12 residues. The CDR3 nucleotides read TGCGCCAGCAGCTGGAGGGGACAGGAGCAGTTCTTC. Its translation: CASSWRGQEQFF. Full variable domain (missing parts from reference TRBV5-1 and TRBJ2-1): KAGVTQTPRYLIKTRGQQVTLSCSPISGHRSVSWYQQTPGQGLQFLFEYFSETQRNKGNFPGRFSGRQFSNSRSEMNVSTLELGDSALYLCASSWRGQEQFFGPGTRLTVL.

The gene calls are TRBV2 and TRBJ1-1; D possibly corresponds to TRBD1 (5 bases). The CDR3 consists of 14 residues. Germline CDR1 SNHLY, CDR2 FYNNEI. V was clipped by 5 bases and J by 2 bases, with 12 bases between them. CDR3 nucleotide sequence: TGTGCCAGCAGTCGGACATTCCTTAACACTGAAGCTTTCTTT. It codes for CASSRTFLNTEAFF. The full variable domain, rest sourced from reference TRBV2 and TRBJ1-1, is EPEVTQTPSHQVTQMGQEVILRCVPISNHLYFYWYRQILGQKVEFLVSFYNNEISEKSEIFDDQFSVERPDGSNFTLKIRSTKLEDSAMYFCASSRTFLNTEAFFGQGTRLTVV.

The CDR3 sequence: CASSVTSGIGGEQFF. The CDR3 nucleotides read TGTGCCAGCAGCGTAACTAGCGGGATCGGAGGTGAGCAGTTCTTC. V and J are TRBV9 and TRBJ2-1; 10 bases are a match to TRBD2. This CDR3 contains 15 residues. Germline V gene data show CDR1 as SGDLS and CDR2 as YYNGEE. J gave up 9 bases and V 1 base, and 7 bases lay outside the gene matches.

The rearrangement joins TRBV21-1 to TRBJ2-3; the table assigns TRBD2, which was not confirmed against the DNA. TRBV21-1 is designated a pseudogene. The CDR3 has 17 amino acids. CDR3 in DNA: TGTGCCAGCAGCAAAGACGAAGTAGCGGGGGGGCCTCGCACGCAGTATTTT. It translates to CASSKDEVAGGPRTQYF.